This TCR beta chain derives from a study of response to subunit inactivated influenza vaccine. Study findings and constraints: Each seasonal influenza vaccination, the authors suggested, recruits few new T cells.

This clonotype was seen a handful of times. What it binds is unknown. The CDR3 loop spans 14 amino acids. Germline V lookup: CDR1 DFQATT, CDR2 SNEGSKA (reference sequence). The ends were cut back, 6 bases at V and 5 bases at J, with 17 bases in the middle. One entry per CDR3 protein results from TCRdb running MiXCR on the RT-PCR reads. The sample includes under 500,000 distinct CDR3 sequences, approximately 10% of them seen just once. The sequence was obtained from a man over 45 who received an inactivated influenza vaccine. The chain recombines TRBV20-1 with TRBJ1-5, with D unclear. The sample in question was PBMCs from blood, obtained about 40 days after vaccination. The CDR3 sequence is CSAQKPEGYQPQHF. CDR3 DNA: TGCAGTGCCCAAAAGCCCGAGGGCTATCAGCCCCAGCATTTT.